A single sample gave rise to the 14 T cell receptor beta chains below, sequenced in a study of regulatory T cells in long-lasting Graves disease. Specified time point: newly diagnosed GD, antithyroid drugs for less than 3 months. Extracted RNA from PBMCs served as the source of the TCR library. Libraries of TCR beta came from iRepertoire HTBI primers plus Arm-PCR of CDR3 regions. MiXCR, run by TCRdb on the multiplex PCR reads, gives a single entry per CDR3 protein. Among 350,000 to 450,000 distinct CDR3 sequences listed, around 14% were seen once. These data were likewise used in another study, on T cells in Graves' hyperthyroidism and ophthalmopathy.

This material consisted of peripheral blood mononuclear cells (PBMCs), taken at new diagnosis, from a patient treated with antithyroid drugs. The source is a woman aged 25 to 39 with Graves disease.

This clonotype was counted many times. The chain joins TRBV7-3 to TRBJ2-1; 13 nucleotides agree with TRBD2. This CDR3 is 17 amino acids long. V lost 3 bases, J lost 12 bases, and 14 bases stayed unmatched. Germline CDR1 and CDR2: SGHTA and FQGTGA. CDR3 nucleotide sequence: TGTGCCAGCAGCTTCGGACTAGCGGGAGTGAAGGGGGAGGGGCAGTTCTTC. This translates into CASSFGLAGVKGEGQFF.

This clonotype was seen only a few times. The chain uses TRBV12-3 or TRBV12-4 and TRBJ2-1; D gene ambiguous. The CDR3 is 14 residues long. The germline V and J ends were trimmed by 7 bases and 8 bases, with 18 bases remaining between them. The CDR3 reads CASTRLGKGDEQFF. The CDR3 DNA reads as TGTGCCAGCACCCGATTAGGAAAAGGAGATGAGCAGTTCTTC.

The chain recombines TRBV20-1 with TRBJ1-4, with 9 bases that match TRBD1. The CDR3 runs to 18 residues. The trim removed 0 bases at V and 5 bases at J, leaving 13 bases unmatched. CDR1 DFQATT and CDR2 SNEGSKA come from the germline V gene (reference sequence). The CDR3 sequence is CSARDGRTGELRNEKLFF. Here the CDR3 DNA reads TGCAGTGCTAGAGATGGGCGGACAGGGGAGTTAAGGAATGAAAAACTGTTTTTT.

This rearrangement joins TRBV24-1 to TRBJ2-5; D may be TRBD2 (5 bases). V was trimmed by 8 bases and J by 7 bases, leaving 25 bases between them. The germline CDR1 and CDR2 sequences are KGHDR and SFDVKD. The CDR3 has 16 residues. The DNA for the CDR3 is TGTGCCACCACCAACTCGGCGAACACCGGGGAGTGGACCCAGTACTTC. Its translation: CATTNSANTGEWTQYF.

This clonotype was seen only a few times. The gene calls are TRBV29-1 and TRBJ1-2; 10 bases are shared with TRBD1. The CDR3 totals 17 residues. V lost 0 bases, J lost 4 bases, and 11 bases stayed unmatched. Germline V lookup: CDR1 SQVTM, CDR2 ANQGSEA. Here the CDR3 reads CSVEDSRGTGDAYGYTF. CDR3 coding DNA: TGCAGCGTTGAAGATTCCAGGGGGACAGGGGACGCCTATGGCTACACCTTC. Drawing the rest from reference TRBV29-1 and TRBJ1-2, the complete variable domain is SAVISQKPSRDICQRGTSLTIQCQVDSQVTMMFWYRQQPGQSLTLIATANQGSEATYESGFVIDKFPISRPNLTFSTLTVSNMSPEDSSIYLCSVEDSRGTGDAYGYTFGSGTRLTVV.

This clonotype showed up just a few times. Given a much more abundant clone one base away, this may be a read error. V and J are TRBV7-2 and TRBJ1-1; D is possibly TRBD1 (5 bases). The CDR3 runs 11 residues. Germline loops: CDR1 SGHTA, CDR2 FQGNSA. CDR3 amino acids: CVSSLRGDAFF. DNA of the CDR3: TGTGTCAGCAGCTTAAGGGGTGATGCTTTCTTT.

This clonotype was found many times. The chain uses TRBV9 and TRBJ2-1; TRBD2 agrees at 8 bases. J was trimmed by 0 bases and V by 3 bases; bases with no gene match: 14. CDR1 is SGDLS, CDR2 YYNGEE, per germline. This CDR3 spans 19 amino acids. CDR3 DNA sequence: TGTGCCAGCAGCGGGGGAGGAGGTAGCGGGGCGAGCTCCTACAATGAGCAGTTCTTC. It translates to CASSGGGGSGASSYNEQFF. The entire variable domain, with the rest obtained from reference TRBV9 and TRBJ2-1, is as follows: DSGVTQTPKHLITATGQRVTLRCSPRSGDLSVYWYQQSLDQGLQFLIQYYNGEERAKGNILERFSAQQFPDLHSELNLSSLELGDSALYFCASSGGGGSGASSYNEQFFGPGTRLTVL.

Ten or more counts support this clonotype. The chain links TRBV20-1 to TRBJ1-1; TRBD1 agrees at 8 bases. V lost 1 base and J lost 3; bases outside the gene matches: 1. Germline V CDR1 and CDR2: DFQATT, SNEGSKA (reference sequence). CDR3 length equals 13 residues. CDR3 in amino acids: CSARATGDTEAFF. The CDR3 bases are TGCAGTGCTAGAGCGACAGGGGACACTGAAGCTTTCTTT.

The chain couples TRBV6-2 or TRBV6-3 to TRBJ2-1; 15 bases map to TRBD2. The junction had 10 bases not matched to a gene; V was cut back by 1 base and J by 0 bases. CDR1 and CDR2 from the germline V gene are MNHEY and SVGEGT. The CDR3 is 21 amino acids. In DNA form, the CDR3 reads TGTGCCAGCAGTTACTACGGACCGGGACTAGCGGGAGGTCGCTCCTACAATGAGCAGTTCTTC. Residues: CASSYYGPGLAGGRSYNEQFF.

The chain combines TRBV6-1 with TRBJ2-7; tentatively, D is TRBD1 or TRBD2 (5 bases each). Looked up from germline, CDR1 is MNHNS and CDR2 is SASEGT. The CDR3 loop spans 16 amino acids. Trimming took 0 bases from V and 6 from J, leaving 18 bases between them. The CDR3 spells CASSEARASLGLEQYF. CDR3 bases: TGTGCCAGCAGTGAAGCGAGGGCTAGCCTGGGGCTCGAGCAGTACTTC.

In its sample, this clonotype was seen many times. V usage is TRBV25-1 and J usage is TRBJ2-7; no clear D gene. V gave up 8 bases and J gave up 0 bases, with 14 bases separating them. This CDR3 spans 14 amino acids. The germline V gene encodes CDR1 MGHDK and CDR2 SYGVNS. CDR3 coding DNA: TGTGCCAGCGGAATCTTCGGTAGCTCCTACGAGCAGTACTTC. It specifies CASGIFGSSYEQYF.

This clonotype was observed a few times. V is TRBV12-3 or TRBV12-4 and J is TRBJ1-3, with a possible D match to TRBD1 (5 bases). The germline V and J ends were trimmed by 6 bases and 0 bases, with 9 bases remaining between them. The CDR3 spans 14 residues. Here the CDR3 reads CASSIRVSGNTIYF. CDR3 DNA: TGTGCCAGCAGCATCAGGGTCTCTGGAAACACCATATATTTT.

This clonotype has just a few counts. The V and J genes are TRBV6-1 and TRBJ2-1; TRBD2 agrees at 9 bases. The V gene end was trimmed by 4 bases and the J gene end by 2 bases; junction bases not matched to a gene: 3. Germline V lookup: CDR1 MNHNS, CDR2 SASEGT. The CDR3 spans 15 residues. The CDR3 region is CASSVIAGAYNEQFF. As DNA, the CDR3 is TGTGCCAGCAGTGTAATAGCGGGGGCCTACAATGAGCAGTTCTTC.

In its sample, this clonotype was seen many times. The CDR3 spells CASTTGVGTNHNEQFF. CDR3 nucleotide sequence: TGTGCCAGCACTACAGGGGTAGGGACAAATCACAATGAGCAGTTCTTC. The V call is TRBV27, the J call TRBJ2-1; 7 bases are a match to TRBD1. CDR1 is MNHEY, CDR2 SMNVEV, per germline (reference sequence). This CDR3 comprises 16 residues. V shed 7 bases, J shed 5 bases, and the junction held 14 bases outside the gene matches.